This T cell receptor (beta chain) appears in the sequencing data of a study of blood T cell repertoires in COVID-19. The study drew participants aged about 18 to 90 years from under 30 US areas. Cohorts were determined from participant-reported clinical history. Recovery meant two consecutive negative NP/OP PCR tests, professional clearance, or resolved symptoms. Germline V lookup: CDR1 SEHNR, CDR2 FQNEAQ (reference sequence). The CDR3 extends over 14 amino acids. To note about this clone: The junction does not match germline at one end; this may be a read error. Additional DNA sequences in this sample encode the identical CDR3.

The data were produced by immunoSEQ multiplex PCR, yet TCRdb's version contains in-frame clones alone and is incomplete. The sample records about 250,000 clones, around 87% being singletons. The receptor's source is a woman in her late teens or twenties who had recovered from COVID-19. The sample taken for sequencing was PBMCs or T cells enriched from blood (not recorded which). The chain recombines TRBV7-9 with TRBJ2-7; D gene unclear. Written as DNA, the CDR3 is TGTGCCAGCAGCTCCCCTGAGGTAATCTACGAGCAGTATTTC. Amino acid sequence: CASSSPEVIYEQYF.